These 8 T cell receptor beta chains share one sample of origin, sequenced in a study of blood T cell repertoires in COVID-19. Sequencing used immunoSEQ multiplex PCR; TCRdb keeps in-frame clones, though not all of them. This table has 300,000 to 350,000 clones, around 90% appearing once. Sequenced input: PBMCs or T cells enriched from blood (not recorded which). These receptors originate from a man younger than 40 who had recovered from COVID-19.

Here the CDR3 DNA reads TGCGCCAGCAGCTTGTGGGGGACAGGGTCGGAAAAACTGTTTTTT. Protein product: CASSLWGTGSEKLFF. The V gene is TRBV5-1, the J gene TRBJ1-4; 9 positions agree with TRBD1. Germline lookup yields CDR1 SGHRS and CDR2 YFSETQ. This CDR3 comprises 15 residues. Germline trimming cut 1 base from V and 8 bases from J; bases unmatched to any gene: 6.

This chain links TRBV28 with TRBJ1-4, with 7 bases fitting TRBD1. There are 14 residues in the CDR3. V lost 6 bases to trimming and J lost 3 bases; unmatched junction nucleotides: 4. The germline V gene encodes CDR1 MDHEN and CDR2 SYDVKM. CDR3 region: CASRGQNPNEKLFF. The CDR3 bases are TGTGCCAGCAGGGGACAGAATCCTAATGAAAAACTGTTTTTT.

This sequence joins TRBV11-2 and TRBJ2-3; no definite D call. Germline V lookup: CDR1 SGHAT, CDR2 FQNNGV. The V end was cut by 8 bases, the J end by 6 bases, with 15 bases between. This CDR3 region has 13 residues. The CDR3 loop reads CASSPGDRDTQYF. The CDR3 DNA is TGTGCCAGCTCCCCCGGTGATCGGGATACGCAGTATTTT.

The J gene is TRBJ2-7, the V gene TRBV7-8; D remains unclear. The germline CDR1 and CDR2 sequences are SGHVS and FQNEAQ. The germline V and J ends were trimmed by 2 bases and 3 bases, with 14 bases remaining between them. This CDR3 comprises 15 residues. CDR3 loop: CASSLPGPDGYEQYF. The CDR3 DNA follows: TGTGCCAGCAGCTTACCAGGTCCCGATGGCTACGAGCAGTACTTC. The full variable domain, in which reference TRBV7-8 and TRBJ2-7 provide the parts outside the CDR3, is GAGVSQSPRYKVAKRGQDVALRCDPISGHVSLFWYQQALGQGPEFLTYFQNEAQLDKSGLPSDRFFAERPEGSVSTLKIQRTQQEDSAVYLCASSLPGPDGYEQYFGPGTRLTVT.

The chain combines TRBV19 with TRBJ1-2, with D possibly TRBD1 on 6 matching bases. This CDR3 has 15 amino acids. V shed 3 bases and J shed 4 bases, with 15 bases lying between them. CDR1 is LNHDA, CDR2 SQIVND, per germline (reference sequence). The CDR3 here is CASSIRQDSTYGYTF. CDR3 in DNA: TGTGCCAGTAGTATTCGACAGGATAGCACCTATGGCTACACCTTC.

J is TRBJ1-2 and V is TRBV10-3; tentative D call: TRBD1 (5 bases). V was shortened by 0 bases and J by 4 bases, with 6 bases between the two germline ends. The CDR3 consists of 13 residues. Germline loops: CDR1 ENHRY, CDR2 SYGVKD. The CDR3 coding sequence is TGTGCCATCAGTGAGTCAGACAGCTATGGCTACACCTTC. The encoded protein is CAISESDSYGYTF.

This clone was seen a few times. V usage is TRBV27 and J usage is TRBJ1-1, with TRBD1 as a possible D gene (6 bases). CDR1 is MNHEY, CDR2 SMNVEV, per germline (reference sequence). Trimming cost V 7 bases and J 5 bases, with 26 bases left between them. This CDR3 contains 17 residues. CDR3 in amino acids: CASTPRLGGPGITEAFF. CDR3 DNA sequence: TGTGCCAGCACCCCGAGACTTGGGGGCCCAGGTATAACTGAAGCTTTCTTT.

This clone was counted only a few times. The rearrangement joins TRBV19 to TRBJ2-7, with D perhaps TRBD1 (5 bases). Germline values: CDR1 LNHDA, CDR2 SQIVND (reference sequence). The CDR3 runs to 14 residues. The ends were cut back, 2 bases at V and 2 bases at J, with 10 bases in the middle. CDR3 residues: CASSIQGRPYEQYF. DNA for the CDR3: TGTGCCAGTAGTATACAGGGTCGACCCTACGAGCAGTACTTC.